These 21 T cell receptor beta chains came from one sample sequenced in a study of chemoradiotherapy in HPV16-positive cancers. Only in-frame clones appear in the TCRdb table, and some are missing; sequencing was by immunoSEQ multiplex PCR. The data contain around 24,000 clones, roughly 84% of them singletons. The input for sequencing was blood, taken from a patient who underwent chemoradiotherapy. The receptors shown here come from a human donor with HPV-associated anogenital cancer.

V gene TRBV9 combines with J gene TRBJ2-1, with 8 bases aligning to TRBD2. Germline V gene lookup returns CDR1 SGDLS and CDR2 YYNGEE. The CDR3 consists of 13 residues. The trim removed 10 bases at V and 7 bases at J, leaving 10 bases unmatched. The CDR3: CAGNSGANNEQFF. Written as DNA, the CDR3 is TGTGCCGGGAATAGCGGGGCGAATAATGAGCAGTTCTTC.

Concerning this clone: Germline is not matched at one junction end, which may reflect a read error. Distinct nucleotide sequences in the sample also encode this CDR3. The chain has TRBV20-1 and TRBJ1-1; no reliable D call. Germline loops: CDR1 DFQATT, CDR2 SNEGSKA (reference sequence). This CDR3 spans 11 amino acids. The CDR3: CSALMGTEAFF. In DNA, the CDR3 is TGCAGTGCTCTAATGGGTACTGAGGCTTTCTTT.

The chain carries TRBV7-2 and TRBJ2-1; 7 bases agree with TRBD2. From germline, CDR1 is SGHTA and CDR2 FQGNSA. The CDR3 has 13 amino acids. The ends lost 6 bases at V and 8 bases at J; junction bases unmatched: 7. CDR3 bases: TGTGCCAGCAGTCCGACTAGCATCCATGAGCAGTTCTTC. Its protein product is CASSPTSIHEQFF.

This rearrangement joins TRBV27 to TRBJ1-5, with D perhaps TRBD1 (6 bases). Germline V lookup: CDR1 MNHEY, CDR2 SMNVEV (reference sequence). The V end lost 5 bases, the J end lost 0 bases, and 11 bases lay between the germline ends. The CDR3 has 15 amino acids. The CDR3, as DNA: TGTGCCAGCAGTGGGGGGGCCGATAGCAATCAGCCCCAGCATTTT. This sequence encodes CASSGGADSNQPQHF.

Details on this clone: Since a much larger clone is just one base distant, this may be a read error. The V and J genes are TRBV4-3 and TRBJ2-5; D is undetermined. The tail of the sequence fits TRBJ2-7 better, so the J call may be wrong. Germline V CDR1 and CDR2: LGHNA, YSLEER. There are 15 residues in the CDR3. The CDR3 here is CASSQEAALTYEQYF. CDR3 sequence (DNA): TGCGCCAGCAGCCAAGAGGCGGCCCTCACCTACGAGCAGTACTTC.

This chain uses TRBV5-5 with TRBJ2-1; D is possibly TRBD2 (6 bases). CDR1 is SGHKS, CDR2 YYEKEE, per germline (reference sequence). Trimming took off 2 bases at V and 7 bases at J, with 7 bases between the two ends. The CDR3 is 12 amino acids. The CDR3 DNA is TGTGCCAGCAGCTTTGGGGGGAATGAGCAGTTCTTC. The encoded protein is CASSFGGNEQFF.

This sequence joins TRBV29-1 and TRBJ2-3, with 11 bases aligning to TRBD2. The germline CDR1 and CDR2 sequences are SQVTM and ANQGSEA. This CDR3 contains 17 residues. J was trimmed by 3 bases and V by 6 bases; bases with no gene match: 14. CDR3 protein: CSVVLAGVGVRTDTQYF. DNA for the CDR3: TGCAGCGTCGTACTAGCGGGAGTCGGAGTGAGGACAGATACGCAGTATTTT.

The chain employs TRBV28 and TRBJ1-2; D unresolved. The CDR3 covers 12 residues. Germline V lookup: CDR1 MDHEN, CDR2 SYDVKM. V gave up 3 bases and J gave up 8 bases, with 10 bases separating them. DNA for the CDR3: TGTGCCAGCAGTTTGGTCGGAGGCGGCTACACCTTC. Its protein product is CASSLVGGGYTF.

This chain joins TRBV19 and TRBJ2-3; TRBD2 might be the D (6 bases). The V gene lost 2 bases and the J gene lost 4 bases, with 10 bases spanning the gap. Germline CDR1 LNHDA, CDR2 SQIVND (reference sequence). This CDR3 region has 14 residues. The CDR3 loop reads CASSITGGSDTQYF. CDR3 bases: TGTGCCAGTAGTATAACCGGGGGTTCAGATACGCAGTATTTT.

This chain joins TRBV2 and TRBJ2-7, with unresolved D. Trimming cost V 7 bases and J 4 bases, with 8 bases left between them. This CDR3 is built from 11 residues. Germline CDR1 reads SNHLY; CDR2 reads FYNNEI. CDR3 loop: CASTPKYEQYF. In nucleotides, the CDR3 is TGTGCCAGCACTCCCAAGTACGAGCAGTACTTC. The full variable domain, with the rest looked up from reference TRBV2 and TRBJ2-7, is EPEVTQTPSHQVTQMGQEVILRCVPISNHLYFYWYRQILGQKVEFLVSFYNNEISEKSEIFDDQFSVERPDGSNFTLKIRSTKLEDSAMYFCASTPKYEQYFGPGTRLTVT.

The rearrangement joins TRBV6-5 to TRBJ2-7; no clear D. Germline CDR1 is MNHEY and CDR2 is SVGAGI. This CDR3 comprises 13 residues. The germline V and J ends were trimmed by 5 bases and 2 bases, with 10 bases remaining between them. CDR3 bases: TGTGCCAGCAGTGAATCTGCAACCTACGAGCAGTACTTC. As protein: CASSESATYEQYF.

This sequence joins TRBV5-1 and TRBJ2-7, with D possibly matching TRBD2 (5 bases). The germline CDR1 and CDR2 sequences are SGHRS and YFSETQ. This CDR3 region has 12 residues. With 0 bases removed from V and 6 bases from J, the gap between germline ends came to 7 bases. CDR3 residues: CASSLGLREQYF. The CDR3 DNA is TGCGCCAGCAGCTTGGGACTACGCGAGCAGTACTTC.

The V call is TRBV4-3, the J call TRBJ2-5; D is undetermined. Between the trimmed V and J ends, which lost 0 bases and 2 bases, there was a span of 10 bases. The germline gives CDR1 LGHNA, CDR2 YSLEER. The CDR3 is 15 residues long. DNA of the CDR3: TGCGCCAGCAGCCAAGATTGGGTGGGGCAAGAGACCCAGTACTTC. Translation: CASSQDWVGQETQYF.

The J gene is TRBJ2-7, the V gene TRBV7-9; possible D gene TRBD1, 6 bases. Per germline, CDR1 SEHNR and CDR2 FQNEAQ (reference sequence). The V gene lost 5 bases and the J gene lost 12 bases, with 32 bases spanning the gap. The CDR3 contains 17 residues. The chain's CDR3 is CASSIDRWGGPRTSWYF. DNA for the CDR3: TGTGCCAGCAGCATTGACAGGTGGGGCGGACCTAGGACGTCTTGGTACTTC. The whole variable domain, filled in from reference TRBV7-9 and TRBJ2-7, reads DTGVSQNPRHKITKRGQNVTFRCDPISEHNRLYWYRQTLGQGPEFLTYFQNEAQLEKSRLLSDRFSAERPKGSFSTLEIQRTEQGDSAMYLCASSIDRWGGPRTSWYFGPGTRLTVT.

The genes are TRBV11-3 and TRBJ2-1; D is possibly TRBD2 (5 bases). The CDR3 runs 12 residues. Deletions cut 1 base from V and 10 bases from J, with 8 bases between. Germline V gene data show CDR1 as SGHNT and CDR2 as YENEEA. CDR3 residues: CASSLGLREQFF. The CDR3 DNA reads TGTGCCAGCAGCTTAGGACTACGGGAGCAGTTCTTC. The full variable domain, in which reference TRBV11-3 and TRBJ2-1 provide the parts outside the CDR3, is EAGVVQSPRYKIIEKKQPVAFWCNPISGHNTLYWYLQNLGQGPELLIRYENEEAVDDSQLPKDRFSAERLKGVDSTLKIQPAELGDSAVYLCASSLGLREQFFGPGTRLTVL.

J is TRBJ1-2 and V is TRBV5-1; maybe TRBD1 (5 bases). The V gene's germline CDR1 is SGHRS and CDR2 YFSETQ. The CDR3 is made up of 13 amino acids. The V end lost 2 bases, the J end lost 8 bases, and 13 bases lay between the germline ends. This CDR3 reads CASSFAGVGGYTF. CDR3 sequence (DNA): TGCGCCAGCAGCTTCGCGGGGGTCGGCGGCTACACCTTC.

CDR3 protein: CASSPRLAGGETQYF. For the CDR3, the DNA is TGTGCCAGCAGCCCCCGACTAGCGGGAGGGGAGACCCAGTACTTC. The chain carries TRBV9 and TRBJ2-5; TRBD2 matches at 14 bases. This CDR3 comprises 15 residues. V lost 4 bases, J lost 5 bases, and 4 bases stayed unmatched. Germline V lookup: CDR1 SGDLS, CDR2 YYNGEE. The whole variable domain, remainder taken from reference TRBV9 and TRBJ2-5, is DSGVTQTPKHLITATGQRVTLRCSPRSGDLSVYWYQQSLDQGLQFLIQYYNGEERAKGNILERFSAQQFPDLHSELNLSSLELGDSALYFCASSPRLAGGETQYFGPGTRLLVL.

The genes are TRBV7-8 and TRBJ1-2, with D uncertain. CDR1 and CDR2 from the germline V gene are SGHVS and FQNEAQ. The CDR3 is 14 residues long. Trimming pared 5 bases from V and 4 bases from J, leaving 14 bases between. CDR3 sequence (DNA): TGTGCCAGCAGCCCCTTCGACATGGCCTATGGCTACACCTTC. Translating it yields CASSPFDMAYGYTF.

V is TRBV5-1 and J is TRBJ2-1; D unresolved. The V and J ends lost 0 bases and 4 bases respectively, with 11 bases between them. CDR1 is SGHRS and CDR2 is YFSETQ in the germline V gene. The CDR3 runs 15 residues. The CDR3 here is CASSLGSVGYNEQFF. The CDR3 DNA reads TGCGCCAGCAGCTTGGGGTCGGTGGGATACAATGAGCAGTTCTTC.

CDR3 in amino acids: CASGADYSGANVLTF. Here the CDR3 DNA reads TGCGCCAGTGGGGCCGATTACTCTGGGGCCAACGTCCTGACTTTC. The chain is built from TRBV4-3 and TRBJ2-6; D might be TRBD1 (5 bases). Per germline, CDR1 LGHNA and CDR2 YSLEER. V shed 9 bases and J shed 0 bases, with 12 bases lying between them. The CDR3 is 15 residues long.

The V gene is TRBV5-1, the J gene TRBJ2-5, with 8 nucleotides matching TRBD1. Germline V gene sequence: CDR1 SGHRS, CDR2 YFSETQ. This CDR3 contains 15 residues. V dropped 5 bases and J dropped 2; count of bases not matched to a gene: 8. The CDR3 bases are TGCGCCAGCAGGGTGAGACAGGGGCTACAAGAGACCCAGTACTTC. Translation: CASRVRQGLQETQYF.